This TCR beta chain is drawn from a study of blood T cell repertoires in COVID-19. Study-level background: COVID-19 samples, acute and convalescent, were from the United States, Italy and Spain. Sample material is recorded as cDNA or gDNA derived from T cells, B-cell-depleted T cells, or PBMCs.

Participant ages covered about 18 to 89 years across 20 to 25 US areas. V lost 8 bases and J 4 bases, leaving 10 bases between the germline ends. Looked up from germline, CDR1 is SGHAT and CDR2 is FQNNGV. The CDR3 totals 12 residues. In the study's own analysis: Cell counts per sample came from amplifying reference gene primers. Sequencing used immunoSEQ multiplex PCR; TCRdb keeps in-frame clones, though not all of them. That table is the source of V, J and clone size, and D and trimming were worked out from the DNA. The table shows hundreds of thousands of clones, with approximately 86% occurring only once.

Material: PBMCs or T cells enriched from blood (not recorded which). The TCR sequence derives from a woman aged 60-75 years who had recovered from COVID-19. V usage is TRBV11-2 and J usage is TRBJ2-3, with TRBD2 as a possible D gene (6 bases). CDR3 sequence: CASGDFADTQYF. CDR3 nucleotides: TGTGCCAGCGGGGACTTCGCAGATACGCAGTATTTT.